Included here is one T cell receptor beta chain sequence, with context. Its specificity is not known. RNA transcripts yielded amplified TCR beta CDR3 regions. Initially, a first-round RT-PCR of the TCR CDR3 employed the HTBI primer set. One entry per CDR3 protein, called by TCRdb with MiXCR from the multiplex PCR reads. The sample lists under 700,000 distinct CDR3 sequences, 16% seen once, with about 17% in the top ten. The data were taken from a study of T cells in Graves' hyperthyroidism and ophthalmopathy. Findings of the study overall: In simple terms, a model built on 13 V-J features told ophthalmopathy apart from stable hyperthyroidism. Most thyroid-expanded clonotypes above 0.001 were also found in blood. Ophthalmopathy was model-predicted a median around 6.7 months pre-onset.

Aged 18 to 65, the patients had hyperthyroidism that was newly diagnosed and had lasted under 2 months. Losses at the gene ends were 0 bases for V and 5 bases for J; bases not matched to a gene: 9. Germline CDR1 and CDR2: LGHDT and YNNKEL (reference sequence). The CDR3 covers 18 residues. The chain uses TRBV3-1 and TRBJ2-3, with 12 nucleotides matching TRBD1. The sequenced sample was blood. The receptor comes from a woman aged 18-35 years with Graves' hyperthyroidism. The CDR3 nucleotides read TGTGCCAGCAGCCAAGAGATTAGGGACAGGGGGCCGGTAGATACGCAGTATTTT. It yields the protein CASSQEIRDRGPVDTQYF.